The 8 T cell receptor beta chains below all came from one sample that was sequenced in a study of T-cell reconstitution after alpha-beta-depleted transplantation in children. During its preparation, the TCRbeta library received unique molecular identifiers. TCRdb reprocessed the PCR reads via MiXCR and lists one record per CDR3 protein. The data show around 960,000 distinct CDR3 sequences, roughly 31% seen once. The material was PBMCs, mostly from graft donor cells, obtained 360 days after TCRalphabeta/CD19-depleted stem cell transplant. All receptors derive from a boy under three years old who had a stem cell transplant for SCID, so the T cells may come from the graft donor.

This clonotype was seen a few times. The chain joins TRBV29-1 to TRBJ1-1; the D gene is possibly TRBD1 (5 bases). With 7 bases removed from V and 7 bases from J, the gap between germline ends came to 16 bases. The CDR3 spans 12 residues. CDR1 is SQVTM, CDR2 ANQGSEA, per germline. CDR3 amino acids: CSARGVDGEAFF. The CDR3, as DNA: TGCAGCGCCCGGGGGGTGGACGGTGAAGCTTTCTTT.

This chain connects TRBV10-3 to TRBJ1-1; D possibly corresponds to TRBD1 (5 bases). The V gene lost 2 bases and the J gene lost 4 bases, with 11 bases spanning the gap. The length of the CDR3 is 14 residues. In germline, CDR1 is ENHRY, CDR2 SYGVKD. CDR3: CAISEGAGSTEAFF. The CDR3, as DNA: TGTGCCATCAGTGAGGGGGCGGGAAGCACTGAAGCTTTCTTT.

The rearrangement links TRBV9 to TRBJ2-5; tentative D call: TRBD2 (5 bases). Trimming removed 0 bases from V and 5 bases from J, with 14 bases in between. CDR3 size: 15 residues. CDR1 and CDR2 (germline): SGDLS, YYNGEE. The CDR3 loop reads CASSVGDPGMETQYF. Here the CDR3 DNA reads TGTGCCAGCAGCGTAGGAGATCCGGGGATGGAGACCCAGTACTTC.

The chain is built from TRBV5-1 and TRBJ2-2; no clear D gene. Between the trimmed V and J ends, which lost 4 bases and 2 bases, there was a span of 15 bases. CDR3 length: 16 residues. In germline, CDR1 is SGHRS, CDR2 YFSETQ. The DNA of the CDR3 is TGCGCCAGCAGCCCCCTGGCAGGCGACAACACCGGGGAGCTGTTTTTT. Residues: CASSPLAGDNTGELFF. Filled out from reference TRBV5-1 and TRBJ2-2, the complete variable domain reads KAGVTQTPRYLIKTRGQQVTLSCSPISGHRSVSWYQQTPGQGLQFLFEYFSETQRNKGNFPGRFSGRQFSNSRSEMNVSTLELGDSALYLCASSPLAGDNTGELFFGEGSRLTVL.

With respect to this clonotype: This may stem from a read error, because a much larger clone lies one nucleotide away. This chain joins TRBV12-3 or TRBV12-4 and TRBJ2-2; D possibly corresponds to TRBD1 (5 bases). This CDR3 has 15 amino acids. The chain's CDR3 is CASSLGGANTRELFF. DNA for the CDR3: TGTGCCAGCAGTTTAGGGGGCGCGAACACCAGGGAGCTGTTTTTT.

The CDR3 nucleotides are TGTGCCATCAGTGAGCAAAAGACCTACGAGCAGTACTTC. Translation: CAISEQKTYEQYF. V usage is TRBV10-3 and J usage is TRBJ2-7; D gene uncertain. Germline-derived CDR1 and CDR2 are ENHRY and SYGVKD. The CDR3 sequence is 13 residues long. Trimming cost V 2 bases and J 2 bases, with 7 bases left between them.

Only a few counts were recorded for this clonotype. V gene TRBV28 combines with J gene TRBJ2-7; 9 nucleotides line up with TRBD1. This CDR3 region has 14 residues. Germline V CDR1 and CDR2: MDHEN, SYDVKM. The J segment lost 1 base and the V segment lost 5 bases, leaving 3 bases of the junction unmatched. CDR3 region: CASSEDRGSYEQYF. In DNA form, the CDR3 reads TGTGCCAGCAGTGAGGACAGGGGATCCTACGAGCAGTACTTC. The full variable domain, in which reference TRBV28 and TRBJ2-7 provide the parts outside the CDR3, is DVKVTQSSRYLVKRTGEKVFLECVQDMDHENMFWYRQDPGLGLRLIYFSYDVKMKEKGDIPEGYSVSREKKERFSLILESASTNQTSMYLCASSEDRGSYEQYFGPGTRLTVT.

The rearrangement links TRBV20-1 to TRBJ1-1, with 7 bases that match TRBD1. The CDR3 consists of 13 residues. The germline CDR1 and CDR2 sequences are DFQATT and SNEGSKA (reference sequence). V lost 4 bases, J lost 5 bases, and 7 bases stayed unmatched. CDR3 coding DNA: TGCAGTGCTATTGGGACAGAGGGAACTGAAGCTTTCTTT. Amino acid sequence: CSAIGTEGTEAFF.